The TCR beta chain under discussion was sequenced for a study of regulatory dendritic cells for organ transplantation. General study findings and limits: Memory CD8+ T cells were the most oligoclonal; naive cells were highly diverse. The authors noted considerable between-person heterogeneity in alloreactive memory CD8+ cells.

Worth noting for this clone: What it binds is unknown.

TCRdb's copy holds only in-frame clones and misses some; the assay was immunoSEQ multiplex PCR. The sample shows fewer than 50,000 clones, around 90% of them seen only once. The CDR3 has 21 residues. V gave up 4 bases and J gave up 3 bases; unmatched junction bases: 21. Per germline, CDR1 MGHRA and CDR2 YSYEKL. This TCR derives from a human donor in good health. V usage is TRBV4-1 and J usage is TRBJ2-7; TRBD2 matches at 13 bases. Sequencing was done on a sample of naive CD8+ T cells from blood. As to subset: CD45RA+ naive T cells. CDR3 loop: CASSRHEYDSRTSGRGYEQYF. The CDR3 bases are TGCGCCAGCAGCCGGCATGAGTATGACAGTAGAACTAGCGGGAGGGGCTACGAGCAGTACTTC.